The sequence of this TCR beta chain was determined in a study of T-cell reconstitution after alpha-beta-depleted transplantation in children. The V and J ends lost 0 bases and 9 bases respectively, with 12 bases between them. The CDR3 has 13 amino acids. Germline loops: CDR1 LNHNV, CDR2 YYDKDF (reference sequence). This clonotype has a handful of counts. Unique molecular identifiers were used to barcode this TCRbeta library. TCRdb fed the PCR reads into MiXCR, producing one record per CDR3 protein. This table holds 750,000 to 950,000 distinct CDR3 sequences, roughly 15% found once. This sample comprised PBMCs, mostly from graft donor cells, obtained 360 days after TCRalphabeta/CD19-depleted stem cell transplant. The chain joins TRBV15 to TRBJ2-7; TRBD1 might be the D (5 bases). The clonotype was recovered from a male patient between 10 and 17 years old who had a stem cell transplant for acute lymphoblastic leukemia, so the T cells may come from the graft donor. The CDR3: CATSRDADSLQYF. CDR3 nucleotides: TGTGCCACCAGCAGAGATGCCGACAGTTTGCAGTACTTC.